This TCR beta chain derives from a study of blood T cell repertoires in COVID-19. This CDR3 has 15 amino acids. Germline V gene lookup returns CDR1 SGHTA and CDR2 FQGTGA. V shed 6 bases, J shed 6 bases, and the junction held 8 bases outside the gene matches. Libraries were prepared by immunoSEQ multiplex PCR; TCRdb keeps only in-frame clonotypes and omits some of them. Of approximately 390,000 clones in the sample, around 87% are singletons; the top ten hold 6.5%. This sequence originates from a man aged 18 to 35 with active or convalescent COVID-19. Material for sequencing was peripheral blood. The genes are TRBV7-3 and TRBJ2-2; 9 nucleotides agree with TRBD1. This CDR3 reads CASRVGTGIPGELFF. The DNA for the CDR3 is TGTGCCAGCAGGGTCGGGACAGGGATTCCCGGGGAGCTGTTTTTT.